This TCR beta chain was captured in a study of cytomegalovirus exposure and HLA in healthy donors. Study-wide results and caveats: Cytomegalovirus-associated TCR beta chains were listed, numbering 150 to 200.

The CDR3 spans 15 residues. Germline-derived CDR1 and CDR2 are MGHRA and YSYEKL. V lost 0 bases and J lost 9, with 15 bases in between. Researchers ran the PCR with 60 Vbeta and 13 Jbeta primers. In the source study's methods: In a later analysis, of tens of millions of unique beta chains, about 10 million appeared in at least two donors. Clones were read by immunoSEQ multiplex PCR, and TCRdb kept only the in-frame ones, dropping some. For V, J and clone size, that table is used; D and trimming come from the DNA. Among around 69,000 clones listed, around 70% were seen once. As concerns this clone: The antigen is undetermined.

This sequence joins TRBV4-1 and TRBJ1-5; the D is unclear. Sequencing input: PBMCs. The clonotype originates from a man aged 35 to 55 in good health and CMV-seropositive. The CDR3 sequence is CASSQDPGSFGPQHF. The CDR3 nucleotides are TGCGCCAGCAGCCAAGATCCGGGGTCGTTTGGGCCCCAGCATTTT.